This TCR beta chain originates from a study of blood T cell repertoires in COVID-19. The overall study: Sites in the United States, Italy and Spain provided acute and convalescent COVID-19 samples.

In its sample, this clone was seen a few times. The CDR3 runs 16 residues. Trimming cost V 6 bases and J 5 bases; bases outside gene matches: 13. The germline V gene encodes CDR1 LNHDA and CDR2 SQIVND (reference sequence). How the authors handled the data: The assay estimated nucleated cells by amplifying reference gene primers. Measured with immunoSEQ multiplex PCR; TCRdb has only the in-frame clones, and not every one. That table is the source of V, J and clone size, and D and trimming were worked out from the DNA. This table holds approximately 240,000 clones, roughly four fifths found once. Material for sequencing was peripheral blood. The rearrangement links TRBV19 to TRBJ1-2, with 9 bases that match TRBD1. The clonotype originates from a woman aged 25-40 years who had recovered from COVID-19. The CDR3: CASRDSTGTGPYGYTF. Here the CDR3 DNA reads TGTGCCAGTAGGGACTCAACCGGGACAGGGCCTTATGGCTACACCTTC.